This T cell receptor beta chain derives from a study of cytomegalovirus exposure and HLA in healthy donors. Primers for the PCR totalled 60 Vbeta and 13 Jbeta. The method was immunoSEQ multiplex PCR; TCRdb's version includes in-frame clones alone and lacks a portion of them. The table records 120,000 or so clones, approximately 83% of them present only once. CDR1 and CDR2 from the germline V gene are SGHNT and YYREEE (reference sequence). This CDR3 comprises 16 residues. The germline V and J ends were trimmed by 4 bases and 4 bases, with 20 bases remaining between them. This clone was detected only once. Its matching antigen is unknown. Study results and caveats: HLA-A and HLA-B allele assignments for most subjects were reportedly predicted accurately using TCR beta sequences. Segments of the TCR beta V type were, in most cases, productive about 90% or about 30% of the time in an earlier analysis.

V gene TRBV5-4 combines with J gene TRBJ1-1; possibly TRBD1 for D (5 bases). The TCR sequence derives from a woman aged 40 to 55 in good health and CMV-seropositive. Specimen: PBMCs. The CDR3 reads CASSGGTPEGSTEAFF. CDR3 nucleotide sequence: TGTGCCAGCAGCGGTGGGACCCCGGAGGGAAGCACTGAAGCTTTCTTT.